This TCR beta chain was sequenced in a study of identical twins. Study outcomes and limitations: There is a chance that invariant MAIT and iNKT cells partially muddied zero-insertion analyses.

It was template switching that added a universal primer site, and there were unique molecular identifiers on the cDNA. TCRdb re-derived calls from the 5' RACE reads in MiXCR, one entry per CDR3 protein. In the table there are 520,000 or so distinct CDR3 sequences, approximately 22% of which are singletons. The germline V gene encodes CDR1 KGHSH and CDR2 LQKENI. With 1 base removed from V and 9 bases from J, the gap between germline ends came to 13 bases. CDR3 length equals 14 residues. This clonotype was seen a few times. What it recognizes is unknown. This sample was shared with a second study, whose subject was T cells expressing NK-cell markers. This second report adds: In more than 5 donors, dominant CD3+CD56+NKG2C+ clonotypes ranked among the top 10 CD8+ clonotypes.

The sequenced sample consisted of CD4+ T cells sorted from blood. The chain carries TRBV18 and TRBJ2-1, with D uncertain. This TCR was sampled from a woman younger than 35 in good health. The CDR3 is CASSPLEDSGEQFF. CDR3 sequence (DNA): TGTGCCAGCTCACCACTTGAGGATTCGGGTGAGCAGTTCTTC. The whole variable domain, remainder taken from reference TRBV18 and TRBJ2-1, is NAGVMQNPRHLVRRRGQEARLRCSPMKGHSHVYWYRQLPEEGLKFMVYLQKENIIDESGMPKERFSAEFPKEGPSILRIQQVVRGDSAAYFCASSPLEDSGEQFFGPGTRLTVL.